This T cell receptor beta chain emerged from a study of blood T cell repertoires in COVID-19. Overall study context: PBMCs, B-cell-depleted T cells, or T cells provided the cDNA or gDNA that made up the material.

The CDR3 is 14 amino acids. V lost 5 bases to trimming and J lost 2 bases, with 13 bases between them. Germline V gene lookup returns CDR1 MNHEY and CDR2 SVGEGT. This table comes from immunoSEQ multiplex PCR, and its TCRdb copy is limited to in-frame clones, with some not included. The data contain 100,000 to 140,000 clones, about 89% of them singletons. The chain links TRBV6-2 or TRBV6-3 to TRBJ2-7; D is unresolved. This TCR derives from a man aged 40-49 years with active or convalescent COVID-19. Sequences were obtained from peripheral blood. The DNA of the CDR3 is TGTGCCAGCAGTCGAGGCGCAGTAGCCTACGAGCAGTACTTC. Protein product: CASSRGAVAYEQYF.